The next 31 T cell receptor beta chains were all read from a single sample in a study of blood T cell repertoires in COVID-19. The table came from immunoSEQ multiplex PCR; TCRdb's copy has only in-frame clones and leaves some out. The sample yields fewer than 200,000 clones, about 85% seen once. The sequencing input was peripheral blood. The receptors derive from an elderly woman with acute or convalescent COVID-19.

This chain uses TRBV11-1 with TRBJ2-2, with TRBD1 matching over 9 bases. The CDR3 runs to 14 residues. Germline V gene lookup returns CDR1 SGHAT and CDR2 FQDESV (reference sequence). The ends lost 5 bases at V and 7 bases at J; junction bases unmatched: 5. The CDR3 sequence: CASSQDRGNGELFF. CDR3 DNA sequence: TGTGCCAGCAGCCAGGACAGGGGAAACGGGGAGCTGTTTTTT.

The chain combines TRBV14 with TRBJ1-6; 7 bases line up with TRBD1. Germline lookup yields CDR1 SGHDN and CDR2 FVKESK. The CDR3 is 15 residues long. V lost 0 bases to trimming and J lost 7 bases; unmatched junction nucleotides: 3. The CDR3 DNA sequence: TGTGCCAGCAGCCAAGATGGCAGGGGGAATTCACCCCTCCACTTT. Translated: CASSQDGRGNSPLHF.

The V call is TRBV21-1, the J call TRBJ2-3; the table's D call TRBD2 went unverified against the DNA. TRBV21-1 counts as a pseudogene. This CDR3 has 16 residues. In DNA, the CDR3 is TGTGCCAGCAGCAAGACCCTTAGCGGGAGGGGAGATACGCAGTATTTT. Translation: CASSKTLSGRGDTQYF.

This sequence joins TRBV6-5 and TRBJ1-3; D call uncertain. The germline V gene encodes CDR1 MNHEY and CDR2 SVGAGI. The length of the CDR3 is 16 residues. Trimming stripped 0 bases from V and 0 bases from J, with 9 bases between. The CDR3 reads CASSYSPTSSGNTIYF. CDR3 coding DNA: TGTGCCAGCAGTTACTCCCCCACTAGCTCTGGAAACACCATATATTTT.

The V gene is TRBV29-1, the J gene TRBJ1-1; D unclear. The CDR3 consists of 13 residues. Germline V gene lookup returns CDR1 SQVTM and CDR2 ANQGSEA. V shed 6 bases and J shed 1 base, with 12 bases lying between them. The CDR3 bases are TGCAGCGTCCAGAGGGCGGAGAACACTGAAGCTTTCTTT. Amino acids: CSVQRAENTEAFF.

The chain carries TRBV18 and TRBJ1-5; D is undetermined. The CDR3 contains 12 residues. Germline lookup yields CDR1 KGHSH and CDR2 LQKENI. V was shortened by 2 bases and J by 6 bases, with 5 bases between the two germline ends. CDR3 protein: CASSPTGQPQHF. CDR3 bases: TGTGCCAGCTCACCAACGGGTCAGCCCCAGCATTTT.

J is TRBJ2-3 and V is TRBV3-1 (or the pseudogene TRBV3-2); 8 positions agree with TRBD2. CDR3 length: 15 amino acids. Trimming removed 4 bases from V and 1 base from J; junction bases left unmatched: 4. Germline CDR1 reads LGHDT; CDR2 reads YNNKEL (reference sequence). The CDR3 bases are TGTGCCAGCAGCCCAAAGCGGGGGCGCACAGATACGCAGTATTTT. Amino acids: CASSPKRGRTDTQYF.

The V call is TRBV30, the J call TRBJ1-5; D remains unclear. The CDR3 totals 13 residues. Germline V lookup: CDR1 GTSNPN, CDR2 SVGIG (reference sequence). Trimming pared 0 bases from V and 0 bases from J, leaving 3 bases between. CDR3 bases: TGTGCCTGGAGTGTGGCTAGCAATCAGCCCCAGCATTTT. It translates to CAWSVASNQPQHF.

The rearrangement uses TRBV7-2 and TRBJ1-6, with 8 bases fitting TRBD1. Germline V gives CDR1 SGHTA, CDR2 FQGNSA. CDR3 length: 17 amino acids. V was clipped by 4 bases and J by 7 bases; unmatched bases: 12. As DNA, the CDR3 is TGTGCCAGCAGCTCGGACAGGGATACAGGACTCAATTCACCCCTCCACTTT. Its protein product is CASSSDRDTGLNSPLHF. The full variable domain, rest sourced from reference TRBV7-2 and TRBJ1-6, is GAGVSQSPSNKVTEKGKDVELRCDPISGHTALYWYRQSLGQGLEFLIYFQGNSAPDKSGLPSDRFSAERTGGSVSTLTIQRTQQEDSAVYLCASSSDRDTGLNSPLHFGNGTRLTVT.

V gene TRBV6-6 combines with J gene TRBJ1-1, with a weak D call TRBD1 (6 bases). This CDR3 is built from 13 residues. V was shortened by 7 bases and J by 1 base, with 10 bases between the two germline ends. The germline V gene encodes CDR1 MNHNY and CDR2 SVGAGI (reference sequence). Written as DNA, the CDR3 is TGTGCCAGCATGAGGACAGCGAACACTGAAGCTTTCTTT. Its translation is CASMRTANTEAFF.

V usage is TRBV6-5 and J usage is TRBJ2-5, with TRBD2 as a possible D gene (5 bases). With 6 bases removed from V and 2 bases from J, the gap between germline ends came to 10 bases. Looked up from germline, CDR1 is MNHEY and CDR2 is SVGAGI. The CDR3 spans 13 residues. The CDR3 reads CASRESGQETQYF. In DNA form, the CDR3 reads TGTGCCAGCAGGGAGAGCGGACAAGAGACCCAGTACTTC.

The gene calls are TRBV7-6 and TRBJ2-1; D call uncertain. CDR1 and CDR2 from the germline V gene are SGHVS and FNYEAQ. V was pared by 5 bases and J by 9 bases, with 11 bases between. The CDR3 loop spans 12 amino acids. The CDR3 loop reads CASSPARVEQFF. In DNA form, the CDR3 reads TGTGCCAGCAGCCCGGCCCGGGTTGAGCAGTTCTTC.

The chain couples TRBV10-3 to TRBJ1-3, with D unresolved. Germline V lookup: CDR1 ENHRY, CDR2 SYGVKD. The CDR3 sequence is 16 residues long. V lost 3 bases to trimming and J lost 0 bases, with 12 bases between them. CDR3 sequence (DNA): TGTGCCATCAGTGATTTGAAACAGAGCTCTGGAAACACCATATATTTT. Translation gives CAISDLKQSSGNTIYF.

The CDR3 sequence: CASSLRQMGEQYF. In nucleotides, the CDR3 is TGTGCCAGCAGTTTAAGACAGATGGGAGAGCAGTACTTC. J is TRBJ2-7 and V is TRBV27, with a weak D call TRBD1 (5 bases). The CDR3 length is 13 residues. Germline V gene lookup returns CDR1 MNHEY and CDR2 SMNVEV (reference sequence). The V and J ends lost 2 bases and 7 bases respectively, with 12 bases between them.

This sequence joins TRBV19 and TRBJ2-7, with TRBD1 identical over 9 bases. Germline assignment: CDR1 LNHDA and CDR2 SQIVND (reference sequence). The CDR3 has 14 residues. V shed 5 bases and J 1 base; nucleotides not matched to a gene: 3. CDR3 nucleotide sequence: TGTGCCAGTAGTGTCGGACAGGGGTCCTACGAGCAGTACTTC. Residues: CASSVGQGSYEQYF.

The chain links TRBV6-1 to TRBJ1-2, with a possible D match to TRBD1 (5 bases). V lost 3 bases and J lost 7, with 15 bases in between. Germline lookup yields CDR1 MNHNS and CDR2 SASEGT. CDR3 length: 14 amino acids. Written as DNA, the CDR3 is TGTGCCAGCAGTGAGTGGCCGGGGGAGGCTGGCTACACCTTC. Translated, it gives CASSEWPGEAGYTF.

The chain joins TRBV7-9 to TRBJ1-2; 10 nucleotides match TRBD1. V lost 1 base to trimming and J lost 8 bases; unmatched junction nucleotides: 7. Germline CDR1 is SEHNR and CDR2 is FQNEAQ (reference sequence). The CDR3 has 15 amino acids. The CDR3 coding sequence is TGTGCCAGCAGCTTAGGAGCCGGGACAGGGGACGGCTACACCTTC. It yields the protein CASSLGAGTGDGYTF.

The CDR3 reads CASSLSTGGLGTQYF. CDR3 coding DNA: TGTGCCAGCAGCTTGTCGACCGGCGGGCTGGGTACGCAGTATTTT. This rearrangement joins TRBV5-4 to TRBJ2-3; D is possibly TRBD2 (5 bases). Trimming took 1 base from V and 8 from J, leaving 17 bases between them. The CDR3 sequence is 15 residues long. CDR1 and CDR2 (germline): SGHNT, YYREEE (reference sequence).

The CDR3 bases are TGCGCCAGCAGTCAATCGACTGATTCCTACGAGCAGTACTTC. It is translated as CASSQSTDSYEQYF. The chain joins TRBV23-1 to TRBJ2-7; D not resolved. TRBV23-1 is placed among ORFs of uncertain function. This CDR3 has 14 amino acids. V dropped 0 bases and J dropped 1 base, with 7 bases sitting between them.

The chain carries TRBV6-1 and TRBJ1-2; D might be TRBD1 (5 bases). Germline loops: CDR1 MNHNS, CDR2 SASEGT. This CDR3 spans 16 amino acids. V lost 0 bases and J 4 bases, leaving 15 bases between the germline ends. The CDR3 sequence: CASSEATAGYGYGYTF. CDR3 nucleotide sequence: TGTGCCAGCAGTGAAGCGACGGCAGGGTACGGCTATGGCTACACCTTC.

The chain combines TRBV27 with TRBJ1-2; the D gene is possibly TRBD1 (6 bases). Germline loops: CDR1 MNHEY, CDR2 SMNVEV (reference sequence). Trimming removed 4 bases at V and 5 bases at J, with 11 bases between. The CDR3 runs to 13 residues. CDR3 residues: CASSSTGLYGYTF. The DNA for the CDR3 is TGTGCCAGCAGTTCAACAGGGCTTTATGGCTACACCTTC.

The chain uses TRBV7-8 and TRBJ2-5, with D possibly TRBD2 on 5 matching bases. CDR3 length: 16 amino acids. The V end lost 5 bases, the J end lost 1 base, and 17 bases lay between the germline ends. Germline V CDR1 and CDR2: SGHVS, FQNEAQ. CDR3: CASSAPWAGAQETQYF. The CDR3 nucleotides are TGTGCCAGCAGCGCCCCGTGGGCGGGCGCCCAAGAGACCCAGTACTTC.

The CDR3 sequence: CASSVGKVDRRIFSPLHF. As DNA, the CDR3 is TGTGCCAGCAGCGTAGGGAAGGTGGACCGGAGGATTTTTTCACCCCTCCACTTT. The chain is built from TRBV9 and TRBJ1-6, with D hard to call. The CDR3 extends over 18 amino acids. CDR1 is SGDLS, CDR2 YYNGEE, per germline. Between the trimmed V and J ends, which lost 0 bases and 9 bases, there was a span of 22 bases.

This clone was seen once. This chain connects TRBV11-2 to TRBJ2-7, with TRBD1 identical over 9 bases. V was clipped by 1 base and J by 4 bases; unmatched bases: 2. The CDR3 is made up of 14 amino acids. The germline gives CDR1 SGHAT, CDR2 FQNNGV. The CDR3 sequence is CASSLAGQGYEQYF. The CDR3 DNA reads TGTGCCAGCAGCTTAGCTGGACAGGGGTACGAGCAGTACTTC.

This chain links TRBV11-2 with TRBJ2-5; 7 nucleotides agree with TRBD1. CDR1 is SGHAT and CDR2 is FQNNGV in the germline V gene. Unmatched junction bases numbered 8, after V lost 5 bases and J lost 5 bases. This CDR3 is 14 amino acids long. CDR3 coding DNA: TGTGCCAGCAGCCAGACAGGGTCGCTCGAGACCCAGTACTTC. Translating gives CASSQTGSLETQYF. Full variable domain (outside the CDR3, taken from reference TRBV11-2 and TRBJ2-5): EAGVAQSPRYKIIEKRQSVAFWCNPISGHATLYWYQQILGQGPKLLIQFQNNGVVDDSQLPKDRFSAERLKGVDSTLKIQPAKLEDSAVYLCASSQTGSLETQYFGPGTRLLVL.

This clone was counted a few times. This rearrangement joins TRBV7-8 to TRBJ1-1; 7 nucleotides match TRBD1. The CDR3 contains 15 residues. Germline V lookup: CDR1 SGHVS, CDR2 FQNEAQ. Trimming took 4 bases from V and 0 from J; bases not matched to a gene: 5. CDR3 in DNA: TGTGCCAGCAGCTCCGGACAGGCTATGAACACTGAAGCTTTCTTT. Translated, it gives CASSSGQAMNTEAFF.

The CDR3: CASSQVGGLTNYGYTF. CDR3 nucleotide sequence: TGCGCCAGCAGCCAAGTGGGGGGGCTCACTAACTATGGCTACACCTTC. The chain links TRBV4-3 to TRBJ1-2, with D perhaps matching TRBD1 (6 bases). Germline CDR1 and CDR2: LGHNA and YSLEER. There are 16 residues in the CDR3. Trimming stripped 1 base from V and 0 bases from J, with 12 bases between.

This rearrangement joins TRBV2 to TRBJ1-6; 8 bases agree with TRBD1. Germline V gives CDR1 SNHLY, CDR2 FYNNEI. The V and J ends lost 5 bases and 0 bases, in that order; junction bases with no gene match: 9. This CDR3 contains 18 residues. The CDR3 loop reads CASSTPRDRSSYNSPLHF. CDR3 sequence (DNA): TGTGCCAGCAGTACTCCCCGGGACAGGAGCTCCTATAATTCACCCCTCCACTTT.

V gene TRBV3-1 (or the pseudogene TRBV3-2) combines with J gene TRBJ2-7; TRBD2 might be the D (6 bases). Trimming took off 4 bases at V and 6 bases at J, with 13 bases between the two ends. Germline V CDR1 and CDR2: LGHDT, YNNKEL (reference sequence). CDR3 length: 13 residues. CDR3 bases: TGTGCCAGCAGCCTGCGCGGGGCTGCCGAGCAGTACTTC. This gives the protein CASSLRGAAEQYF.

The CDR3 sequence: CASSYMDRTNTEAFF. CDR3 nucleotide sequence: TGTGCCAGCAGTTACATGGACAGGACGAACACTGAAGCTTTCTTT. The chain employs TRBV6-5 and TRBJ1-1; 7 nucleotides align to TRBD1. Germline-derived CDR1 and CDR2 are MNHEY and SVGAGI. V was clipped by 2 bases and J by 1 base; unmatched bases: 4. The CDR3 consists of 15 residues.

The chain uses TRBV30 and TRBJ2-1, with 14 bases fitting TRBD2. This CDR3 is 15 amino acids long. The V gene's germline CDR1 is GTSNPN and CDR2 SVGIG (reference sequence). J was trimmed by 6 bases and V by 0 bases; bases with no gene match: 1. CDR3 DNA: TGTGCCTGGAGTGTGGGGACTAGCGGGAGCAATGAGCAGTTCTTC. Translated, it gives CAWSVGTSGSNEQFF.